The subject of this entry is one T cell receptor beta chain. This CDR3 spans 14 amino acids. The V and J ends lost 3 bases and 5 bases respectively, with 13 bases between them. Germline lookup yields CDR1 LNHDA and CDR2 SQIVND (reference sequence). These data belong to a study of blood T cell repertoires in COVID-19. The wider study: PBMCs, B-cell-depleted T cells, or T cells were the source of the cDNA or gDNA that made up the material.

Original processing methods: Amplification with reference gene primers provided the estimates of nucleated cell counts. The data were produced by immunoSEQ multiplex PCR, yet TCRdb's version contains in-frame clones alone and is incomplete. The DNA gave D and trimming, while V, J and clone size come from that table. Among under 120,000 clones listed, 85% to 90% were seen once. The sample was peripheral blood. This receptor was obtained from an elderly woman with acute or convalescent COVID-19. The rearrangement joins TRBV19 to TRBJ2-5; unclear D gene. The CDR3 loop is CASSIFGGRETQYF. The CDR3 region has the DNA TGTGCCAGTAGTATTTTTGGCGGCCGGGAGACCCAGTACTTC.